This is a list of T cell receptor beta chains from one sample in a study of shared clonotypes between healthy human individuals. Method: immunoSEQ multiplex PCR; TCRdb's copy keeps in-frame clones and lacks some. The data hold roughly 2.2 million clones, with 92% observed a single time. Specimen: naive CD4+ T cells from PBMCs. Source of these receptors: a man aged 18-30 years in good health. Some clones in this sample may be carry-over from other donors' samples. The CDR3 runs from the conserved cysteine through the conserved F or W. Fields, in order: D gene, J gene, clone size, V gene, CDR3 protein, CDR3 DNA. A D gene is named only where the DNA matches it firmly. Clone size is not always given. Where it is, it says once, few, many or a class for expanded clones.

d_gene: TRBD2; j_gene: TRBJ2-1; abundance: NA; v_gene: TRBV7-2; CDR3aa: CASSFTSATSYNEQFF; CDR3nt: TGTGCCAGCAGCTTTACTAGCGCCACCTCCTACAATGAGCAGTTCTTC
d_gene: NA; j_gene: TRBJ2-3; abundance: NA; v_gene: TRBV6-1; CDR3aa: CASSVIVTRESDTQYF; CDR3nt: TGTGCCAGCAGTGTCATTGTCACTAGAGAATCAGATACGCAGTATTTT
d_gene: NA; j_gene: TRBJ2-7; abundance: NA; v_gene: TRBV14; CDR3aa: CASSQDWARSYEQYF; CDR3nt: TGTGCCAGCAGCCAAGATTGGGCTCGCTCCTACGAGCAGTACTTC
d_gene: NA; j_gene: TRBJ2-5; abundance: NA; v_gene: TRBV2; CDR3aa: CASEIWGQETQYF; CDR3nt: TGTGCCAGCGAGATCTGGGGTCAAGAGACCCAGTACTTC
d_gene: NA; j_gene: TRBJ1-1; abundance: NA; v_gene: TRBV5-1; CDR3aa: CASTRERGGNTEAFF; CDR3nt: TGCGCCAGCACCCGGGAGAGAGGGGGGAACACTGAAGCTTTCTTT
d_gene: NA; j_gene: TRBJ2-5; abundance: NA; v_gene: TRBV27; CDR3aa: CASSPLDRRETQYF; CDR3nt: TGTGCCAGCAGCCCCCTGGACAGACGAGAGACCCAGTACTTC
d_gene: NA; j_gene: TRBJ1-1; abundance: NA; v_gene: TRBV7-2; CDR3aa: CASSLLQGTEAFF; CDR3nt: TGTGCCAGCAGCTTATTGCAGGGGACTGAAGCTTTCTTT
d_gene: TRBD1; j_gene: TRBJ2-1; abundance: NA; v_gene: TRBV6-5; CDR3aa: CASKEGTVGDNEQFF; CDR3nt: TGTGCCAGCAAGGAAGGGACAGTGGGGGACAATGAGCAGTTCTTC
d_gene: TRBD1; j_gene: TRBJ1-1; abundance: NA; v_gene: TRBV30; CDR3aa: CACVRQGRGNTEAFF; CDR3nt: TGTGCCTGCGTGCGACAGGGTCGGGGGAACACTGAAGCTTTCTTT
d_gene: NA; j_gene: TRBJ2-5; abundance: NA; v_gene: TRBV7-2; CDR3aa: CASSPGDPIETQYF; CDR3nt: TGTGCCAGCAGCCCAGGGGACCCCATTGAGACCCAGTACTTC
d_gene: TRBD1; j_gene: TRBJ1-3; abundance: NA; v_gene: TRBV7-9; CDR3aa: CASSSPGQGWDTIYF; CDR3nt: TGTGCCAGCAGCTCCCCGGGACAGGGGTGGGACACCATATATTTT
d_gene: NA; j_gene: TRBJ2-1; abundance: NA; v_gene: TRBV7-9; CDR3aa: CASSLTLARTNEQFF; CDR3nt: TGTGCCAGCAGCTTAACTCTAGCCCGGACTAATGAGCAGTTCTTC
d_gene: NA; j_gene: TRBJ2-7; abundance: NA; v_gene: TRBV11-3; CDR3aa: CASSLVEQYF; CDR3nt: TGTGCCAGCAGCCTGGTTGAGCAGTACTTC
d_gene: TRBD2; j_gene: TRBJ2-1; abundance: once; v_gene: TRBV28; CDR3aa: CASSLYSPSGAPLYEQFF; CDR3nt: TGTGCCAGCAGTTTATATTCCCCTAGCGGGGCCCCCTTGTATGAGCAGTTCTTC
d_gene: NA; j_gene: TRBJ1-1; abundance: NA; v_gene: TRBV5-1; CDR3aa: CASSLGGMNTEAFF; CDR3nt: TGCGCCAGCAGCTTGGGAGGGATGAACACTGAAGCTTTCTTT
d_gene: TRBD2; j_gene: TRBJ2-2; abundance: NA; v_gene: TRBV11-1; CDR3aa: CASSDGLAVNTGELFF; CDR3nt: TGTGCCAGCAGCGACGGACTAGCGGTTAACACCGGGGAGCTGTTTTTT
d_gene: NA; j_gene: TRBJ1-1; abundance: NA; v_gene: TRBV6-1; CDR3aa: CASSEAWTRNTEAFF; CDR3nt: TGTGCCAGCAGTGAAGCCTGGACGAGGAACACTGAAGCTTTCTTT
d_gene: NA; j_gene: TRBJ2-5; abundance: NA; v_gene: TRBV29-1; CDR3aa: CSVATGPDETQYF; CDR3nt: TGCAGCGTTGCAACGGGGCCAGACGAGACCCAGTACTTC
d_gene: NA; j_gene: TRBJ2-5; abundance: NA; v_gene: TRBV25-1; CDR3aa: CASSELGPLETQYF; CDR3nt: TGTGCCAGCAGTGAATTGGGCCCCTTGGAGACCCAGTACTTC
d_gene: NA; j_gene: TRBJ2-3; abundance: NA; v_gene: TRBV6-6; CDR3aa: CASSYREVGTDTQYF; CDR3nt: TGTGCCAGCAGTTATCGGGAAGTAGGGACAGATACGCAGTATTTT
d_gene: NA; j_gene: TRBJ2-6; abundance: NA; v_gene: TRBV9; CDR3aa: CASSPRTGSGANVLTF; CDR3nt: TGTGCCAGCAGCCCCAGAACGGGGTCGGGGGCCAACGTCCTGACTTTC
d_gene: NA; j_gene: TRBJ2-3; abundance: NA; v_gene: TRBV28; CDR3aa: CASSPRGSGTDTQYF; CDR3nt: TGTGCCAGCAGCCCCCGGGGTAGCGGCACAGATACGCAGTATTTT
d_gene: NA; j_gene: TRBJ1-2; abundance: NA; v_gene: TRBV12-5; CDR3aa: CASGLEGGALLTGLYGYTF; CDR3nt: TGTGCTAGTGGTTTGGAAGGGGGGGCCCTCCTTACAGGTCTATATGGCTACACCTTC
d_gene: NA; j_gene: TRBJ2-5; abundance: NA; v_gene: TRBV28; CDR3aa: CASSPRLNQETQYF; CDR3nt: TGTGCCAGCAGTCCTCGACTCAACCAAGAGACCCAGTACTTC
d_gene: NA; j_gene: TRBJ2-5; abundance: NA; v_gene: TRBV5-1; CDR3aa: CASSSNQGASLETQYF; CDR3nt: TGCGCCAGCAGCTCTAATCAAGGGGCTAGCTTAGAGACCCAGTACTTC
d_gene: NA; j_gene: TRBJ1-1; abundance: NA; v_gene: TRBV19; CDR3aa: CASSPRTVACTEAFF; CDR3nt: TGTGCCAGTAGTCCCAGGACAGTAGCCTGCACTGAAGCTTTCTTT
d_gene: TRBD2; j_gene: TRBJ2-2; abundance: NA; v_gene: TRBV28; CDR3aa: CASSLSGRVTGELFF; CDR3nt: TGTGCCAGCAGTTTAAGCGGGAGGGTCACCGGGGAGCTGTTTTTT
d_gene: TRBD1; j_gene: TRBJ2-7; abundance: once; v_gene: TRBV10-3; CDR3aa: CAIRGTGVVREQYF; CDR3nt: TGTGCCATCAGGGGGACAGGGGTAGTACGGGAGCAGTACTTC